Described below is a single TCR beta chain sequence and its context. Its target is unknown. Other DNA sequences in the same sample also yield this CDR3. Assay runs were performed at deep level. Assay: immunoSEQ multiplex PCR; the TCRdb copy retains only in-frame clones and omits some. The sample carries 800,000 or so clones, around 96% recorded once. The CDR3 consists of 11 residues. Germline loops: CDR1 SGHAT, CDR2 FQNNGV. V dropped 4 bases and J dropped 4 bases, with 5 bases sitting between them. This record comes from a study of shared clonotypes between healthy human individuals. Terminally differentiated effector memory CD45RA+ cells were left out of the naive CD8 fraction, which was CD45RO-negative and positively selected for CCR7. Study-wide results and caveats: Between four donors, naive CD4 clonotypes were shared at a level of approximately 5%. It was only blood that was sampled, and tissue repertoires likely differ. The study generally estimated greater richness for naive than memory subsets.

The TCR comes from a young man in good health. Sequencing was carried out using naive CD8+ T cells sorted from blood. The chain has TRBV11-2 and TRBJ2-7; no clear D. CDR3 amino acids: CASSSLYEQYF. CDR3 coding DNA: TGTGCCAGCAGCTCTCTTTACGAGCAGTACTTC. The complete variable domain, with remaining parts taken from reference TRBV11-2 and TRBJ2-7, reads EAGVAQSPRYKIIEKRQSVAFWCNPISGHATLYWYQQILGQGPKLLIQFQNNGVVDDSQLPKDRFSAERLKGVDSTLKIQPAKLEDSAVYLCASSSLYEQYFGPGTRLTVT.